Detailed here is one T cell receptor (beta chain). This sample stems from a study of technical replicates of blood from a handful of donors. The CDR3 runs 16 residues. From germline, CDR1 is MDHEN and CDR2 SYDVKM. Trimming took 2 bases from V and 1 from J, leaving 11 bases between them. TCRdb's copy holds only in-frame clones and misses some; the assay was immunoSEQ multiplex PCR. Here the sample spans tens of thousands of clones, around 94% being singletons. Sequenced: T cells isolated from PBMCs. This clonotype was obtained from a human donor in good health. The chain combines TRBV28 with TRBJ2-2, with a tentative D call TRBD1 (6 bases). The CDR3 DNA reads as TGTGCCAGCAGTTTAGAGGGCAGGGGGAACACCGGGGAGCTGTTTTTT. This codes for CASSLEGRGNTGELFF.